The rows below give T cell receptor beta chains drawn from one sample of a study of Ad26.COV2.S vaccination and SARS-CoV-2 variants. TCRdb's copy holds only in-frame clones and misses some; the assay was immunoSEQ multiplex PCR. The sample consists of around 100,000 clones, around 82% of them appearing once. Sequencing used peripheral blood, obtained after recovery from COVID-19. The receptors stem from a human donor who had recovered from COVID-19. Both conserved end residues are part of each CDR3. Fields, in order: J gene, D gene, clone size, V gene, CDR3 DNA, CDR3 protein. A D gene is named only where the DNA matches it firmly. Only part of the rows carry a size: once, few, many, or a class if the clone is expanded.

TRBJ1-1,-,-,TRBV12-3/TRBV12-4,TGTGCCAGCAGTTTCGGTATACCCACTGAAGCTTTCTTT,CASSFGIPTEAFF
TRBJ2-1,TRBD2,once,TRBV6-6,TGTGCCAGCAGCCGTTTAGCGGGAGGGGCCTACAATGAGCAGTTCTTC,CASSRLAGGAYNEQFF
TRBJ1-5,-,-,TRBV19,TGTGCCAGTAGTATAGGGACTCAGCCCCAGCATTTT,CASSIGTQPQHF
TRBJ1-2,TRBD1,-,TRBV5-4,TGTGCCAGCAGCTCCGACAGGGCAGGGAGGAACTATGGCTACACCTTC,CASSSDRAGRNYGYTF
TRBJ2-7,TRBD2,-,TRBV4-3,TGCGCCAGTGTGGGACTAGCGGGAGGAGGTCTGGTACTTCGGGAGCAGTACTTC,CASVGLAGGGLVLREQYF
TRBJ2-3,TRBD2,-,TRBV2,TGTGCCAGCAGAAGAAGAGGGACTAGCGGGGCGACAGATACGCAGTATTTT,CASRRRGTSGATDTQYF
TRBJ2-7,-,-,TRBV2,TGTGCCAGAAGCAGGGTCGAAGACGAGCAGTACTTC,CARSRVEDEQYF
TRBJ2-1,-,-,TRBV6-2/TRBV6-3,TGTGCCAGCAGTTCAATGAGCTCCTACAATGAGCAGTTCTTC,CASSSMSSYNEQFF
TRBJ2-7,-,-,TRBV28,TGTGCCAGCAGCCCGGGACTCACCTACGAGCAGTACTTC,CASSPGLTYEQYF
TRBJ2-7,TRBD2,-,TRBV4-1,TGCGCCAGCAGCCCCACCGGGGGGGCTTACGAGCAGTACTTC,CASSPTGGAYEQYF
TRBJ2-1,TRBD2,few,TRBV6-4,TGTGCCAGCAGACGGGGGGAGAGCGATGAGCAGTTCTTC,CASRRGESDEQFF
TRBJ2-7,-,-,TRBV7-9,TGTGCCAGCAGCCCTGGAAGGGTCCCCTACGAGCAGTACTTC,CASSPGRVPYEQYF
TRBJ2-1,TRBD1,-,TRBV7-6,TGTGCCAGCAGTCCCCAAATGGGGACAGGCCACAATGAGCAGTTCTTC,CASSPQMGTGHNEQFF
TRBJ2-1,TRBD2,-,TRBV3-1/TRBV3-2,TGTGCCAGCAGGAGTCGGGGACTAGCCTACAATGAGCAGTTCTTC,CASRSRGLAYNEQFF
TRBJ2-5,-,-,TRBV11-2,TGTGCCAGCAGCTTAGAGACCGCCCCTCAAGAGACCCAGTACTTC,CASSLETAPQETQYF
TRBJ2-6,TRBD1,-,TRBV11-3,TGTGCCAGCAGCGCCAGACAGGGGGCGTTCGGGGCCAACGTCCTGACTTTC,CASSARQGAFGANVLTF
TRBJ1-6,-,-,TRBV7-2,TGTGCCAGCAGCTCCCCCCGGGGCAGGATTAATTCACCCCTCCACTTT,CASSSPRGRINSPLHF
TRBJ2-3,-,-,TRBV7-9,TGTGCCAGCAGCTTGCAGGGAATAGATACGCAGTATTTT,CASSLQGIDTQYF
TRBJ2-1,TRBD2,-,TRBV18,TGTGCCAGCTCACCTGCCAGCGGGATCGCAAATGAGCAGTTCTTC,CASSPASGIANEQFF
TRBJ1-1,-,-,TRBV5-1,TGCGCCAGCAGCTTGAACAGCTTGAACACTGAAGCTTTCTTT,CASSLNSLNTEAFF
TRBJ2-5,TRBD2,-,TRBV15,TGTGCCACCAGCAGAGATAGTAGCGGGGTGGGGGAGACCCAGTACTTC,CATSRDSSGVGETQYF
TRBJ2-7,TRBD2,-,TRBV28,TGTGCCAGCATAACCGGGACTAGCGGGAGGGGGGCCTACGAGCAGTACTTC,CASITGTSGRGAYEQYF
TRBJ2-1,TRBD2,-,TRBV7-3,TGTGCCAGCAGCTTAATTGGGGCGGGAGGGCCCTCCGATGAGCAGTTCTTC,CASSLIGAGGPSDEQFF
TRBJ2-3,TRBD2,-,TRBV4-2,TGTGCCAGCAGCGTTAGCGCCGGGACTAGGATAGATACGCAGTATTTT,CASSVSAGTRIDTQYF
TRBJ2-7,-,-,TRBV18,TGTGCCAGCTCACTAGACAGCTACGAGCAGTACTTC,CASSLDSYEQYF
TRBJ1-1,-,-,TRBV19,TGTGCCAGTAGTATAGACCACAGGGTTGAGAACACTGAAGCTTTCTTT,CASSIDHRVENTEAFF
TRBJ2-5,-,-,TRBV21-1,TGTGCCAGCAGCAAGAACCATTCTAGCCCTGAAGAGACCCAGTACTTC,CASSKNHSSPEETQYF
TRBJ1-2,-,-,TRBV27,TGTGCCAGCAGTTTATCGGGGGGTAGGCTTAACTATGGCTACACCTTC,CASSLSGGRLNYGYTF
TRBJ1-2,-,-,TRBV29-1,TGCAGCGTTGGACCACAGCCTTATGGCTACACCTTC,CSVGPQPYGYTF
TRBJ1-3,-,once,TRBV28,TGTGCCAGCAGTTCACGAAACTCTGGAAACACCATATATTTT,CASSSRNSGNTIYF
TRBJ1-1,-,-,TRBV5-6,TGTGCCAGCAGCCGCCTAGTCGGACTGAACACTGAAGCTTTCTTT,CASSRLVGLNTEAFF
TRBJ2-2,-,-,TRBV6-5,TGTGCCAGCAGTTACTCGCTGGCGAACGGGGAGCTGTTTTTT,CASSYSLANGELFF
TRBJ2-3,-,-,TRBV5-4,TGTGCCAGCAGCGTTGACACAGATACGCAGTATTTT,CASSVDTDTQYF
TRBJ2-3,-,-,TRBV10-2,TGCGCCAGCGGAACAGGGAAGGCAGATACGCAGTATTTT,CASGTGKADTQYF
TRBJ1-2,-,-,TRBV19,TGTGCCAGTAGCCTACCCTGGGAGGCAACTAACTATGGCTACACCTTC,CASSLPWEATNYGYTF
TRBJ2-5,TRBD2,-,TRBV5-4,TGTGCCAGCAGCTTGGGGACTAGCGGGAGGGTGGAGACCCAGTACTTC,CASSLGTSGRVETQYF
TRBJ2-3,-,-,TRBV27,TGTGCCAGCACTAGGGTCCCCACAGATACGCAGTATTTT,CASTRVPTDTQYF
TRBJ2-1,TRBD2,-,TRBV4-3,TGCGCCAGCAGCCGAGGGACTAGCGGGACGGCTGGTAATGAGCAGTTCTTC,CASSRGTSGTAGNEQFF
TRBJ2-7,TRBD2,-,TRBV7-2,TGTGCCAGCAGCTTCTTGGCGGGGGAGAACACCTACGAGCAGTACTTC,CASSFLAGENTYEQYF
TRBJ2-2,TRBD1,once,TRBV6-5,TGTGCCAGCAGGCCGCTATGGACAGGGGCCCAGGGGCTGTTTTTT,CASRPLWTGAQGLFF
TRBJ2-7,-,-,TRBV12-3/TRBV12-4,TGTGCCAGCAGTGACAGGTGGGCCTACGAGCAGTACTTC,CASSDRWAYEQYF
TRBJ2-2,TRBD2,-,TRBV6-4,TGTGCCAGAGACGGACTAGCGGACAACACCGGGGAGCTGTTTTTT,CARDGLADNTGELFF
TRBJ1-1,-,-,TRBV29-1,TGCAGCATCAAACCGGGGGGGAACACTGAAGCTTTCTTT,CSIKPGGNTEAFF
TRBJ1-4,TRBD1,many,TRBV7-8,TGTGCCAGCAGCCCGCGAGGGGGGGTGGACAGGAGTGGTGAAAAACTGTTTTTT,CASSPRGGVDRSGEKLFF
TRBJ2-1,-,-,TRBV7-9,TGTGCCAGCAGACCTAAAAAAGGAATTAATGAGCAGTTCTTC,CASRPKKGINEQFF
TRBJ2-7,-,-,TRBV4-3,TGCGCCAGCAGCCTAGGAACAGGGAAAGCCGTCGAGCAGTACTTC,CASSLGTGKAVEQYF
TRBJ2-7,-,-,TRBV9,TGTGCCAGCAGCGCGACAGTGGCAGGGATCAACGAGCAGTACTTC,CASSATVAGINEQYF
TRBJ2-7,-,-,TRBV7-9,TGTGCCAGCAGCTTATTTAGCGGCAGGGCCTACGAGCAGTACTTC,CASSLFSGRAYEQYF
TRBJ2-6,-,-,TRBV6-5,TGTGCCAGCAGTCCTGGGGCGGCTGGGGCCAACGTCCTGACTTTC,CASSPGAAGANVLTF